This T cell receptor beta chain emerged from a study of OX40 agonist ivuxolimab in advanced cancers. Study-level findings and limits: There was clonal expansion of CD4+ and CD8+ blood T cells by week 6 at 0.1 to 3.0 mg/kg.

Assay: immunoSEQ multiplex PCR; the TCRdb copy retains only in-frame clones and omits some. The sample shows about 65,000 clones, roughly 80% of them seen only once. The CDR3 has 14 amino acids. CDR1 SQVTM and CDR2 ANQGSEA come from the germline V gene. Trimming took 6 bases from V and 2 from J, leaving 15 bases between them. On this clone: Its cognate antigen is unknown.

The starting material was CD4+ or CD8+ T cells sorted from blood, obtained in a trial of the OX40 agonist ivuxolimab. This receptor was taken from an adult with an advanced solid tumor such as melanoma, head and neck, liver or kidney cancer. This chain joins TRBV29-1 and TRBJ2-3, with a tentative D call TRBD1 (6 bases). CDR3 DNA: TGCAGCGTGGAGTCACAGGGACACACAGATACGCAGTATTTT. Translation gives CSVESQGHTDTQYF.